This T cell receptor beta chain is from a study of CXCR3-negative and CXCR3-positive naive CD8 T cells. UMI labels and 5' RACE were used to prepare the TRB cDNA libraries. After re-calling the 5' RACE reads, TCRdb lists one entry per CDR3 protein, DNA absent. The sample totals tens of thousands of distinct CDR3 sequences; its top ten clones hold around 0.99%. There are 14 residues in the CDR3. Germline CDR1 and CDR2: SGHTA and FQGNSA. The TCR originated in a human donor in good health. Some clones in this sample may be carry-over from other donors' samples. The V and J genes are TRBV7-2 and TRBJ2-7; TCRdb designates TRBD1, a call that cannot be tested without DNA. The sequenced sample was naive CXCR3- CD8+ T cells from blood. Subset in this sample: CD45RO-CCR7+CD27+CD95- naive CD8+ T cells lacking CXCR3 (TNR3-). The CDR3 protein is CATSPGDTPYEQYF.